These 20 T cell receptor beta chains were all obtained from the same sample, sequenced in a study of blood T cells in healthy people across ages. The second PCR ran roughly 6 to 11 cycles with a sample-barcoded 5' primer and J-beta primers. TCRdb fed the 5' RACE reads into MiXCR, producing one record per CDR3 protein. Of about 1.8 million distinct CDR3 sequences in the sample, roughly 52% are singletons; the top ten hold less than 2.5%. Sequenced input: blood. The receptor set was obtained from a woman in her thirties or forties in good health.

This chain joins TRBV7-2 and TRBJ2-3, with 7 bases fitting TRBD1. The germline V gene encodes CDR1 SGHTA and CDR2 FQGNSA. V dropped 4 bases and J dropped 3; count of bases not matched to a gene: 10. CDR3 length equals 16 residues. The CDR3 spells CASSSQGGTLTDTQYF. CDR3 sequence (DNA): TGTGCCAGCAGCTCACAAGGGGGCACTCTGACAGATACGCAGTATTTT.

The rearrangement uses TRBV6-2 or TRBV6-3 and TRBJ2-3; TRBD1 matches 7 bases. CDR1 and CDR2 from the germline V gene are MNHEY and SVGEGT. The CDR3 contains 18 residues. Unmatched junction bases numbered 15, after V lost 6 bases and J lost 0 bases. The CDR3 spells CASSHKRTGLSSTDTQYF. For the CDR3, the DNA is TGTGCCAGCAGCCACAAACGGACAGGACTTTCTAGCACAGATACGCAGTATTTT.

This clonotype was seen only a few times. The chain joins TRBV20-1 to TRBJ1-2; D uncertain. Trimming shortened V by 7 bases and J by 2 bases, and 11 bases separated the two germline ends. The CDR3 consists of 12 residues. Germline CDR1 is DFQATT and CDR2 is SNEGSKA (reference sequence). Here the CDR3 DNA reads TGCAGTGTCAGATCCCGGAACTATGGCTACACCTTC. It yields the protein CSVRSRNYGYTF.

This clonotype occurred once. The J gene is TRBJ2-3, the V gene TRBV5-1; 7 bases agree with TRBD2. The length of the CDR3 is 15 residues. CDR1 is SGHRS and CDR2 is YFSETQ in the germline V gene. The V and J ends lost 0 bases and 2 bases, in that order; junction bases with no gene match: 3. CDR3 protein: CASSLGLATTDTQYF. In nucleotides, the CDR3 is TGCGCCAGCAGCTTGGGACTAGCTACCACAGATACGCAGTATTTT.

The chain recombines TRBV4-1 with TRBJ2-1; D gene uncertain. Near its end, the DNA agrees better with TRBJ2-7, so the J call may be wrong. This CDR3 has 16 amino acids. In germline, CDR1 is MGHRA, CDR2 YSYEKL. As DNA, the CDR3 is TGCGCCAGCAGCCAAGATTCCGCCGTGGTCTACAATGAGCAGTACTTC. Its protein product is CASSQDSAVVYNEQYF.

The V and J genes are TRBV20-1 and TRBJ2-5; D may correspond to TRBD1 or TRBD2 (5 bases each). Germline CDR1 DFQATT, CDR2 SNEGSKA (reference sequence). Trimming stripped 2 bases from V and 5 bases from J, with 18 bases between. CDR3 length: 15 residues. The CDR3 DNA reads as TGCAGTGCTAGACCAGGGACCGGGTTCGGCGAGACCCAGTACTTC. The encoded protein is CSARPGTGFGETQYF.

This clonotype was counted only a few times. The rearrangement uses TRBV4-1 and TRBJ2-7; 9 bases are a match to TRBD1. The CDR3 is made up of 16 amino acids. With 1 base clipped from V and 4 bases from J, the junction kept 8 bases outside the gene matches. Germline V gene lookup returns CDR1 MGHRA and CDR2 YSYEKL. This CDR3 is CASSQAPGQGMYEQYF. The DNA of the CDR3 is TGCGCCAGCAGCCAAGCACCGGGACAGGGAATGTACGAGCAGTACTTC.

The genes are TRBV10-3 and TRBJ1-5, with a tentative D call TRBD1 (6 bases). Germline CDR1 reads ENHRY; CDR2 reads SYGVKD. The CDR3 consists of 14 residues. Trimming stripped 8 bases from V and 0 bases from J, with 11 bases between. The CDR3 DNA follows: TGTGCCATCCGGGACACTAATAGCAATCAGCCCCAGCATTTT. Translated, it gives CAIRDTNSNQPQHF.

This chain uses TRBV20-1 with TRBJ2-7, with D tentatively TRBD1 (6 bases). The CDR3 runs 14 residues. V lost 6 bases and J 0 bases, leaving 15 bases between the germline ends. Germline CDR1 is DFQATT and CDR2 is SNEGSKA (reference sequence). CDR3 DNA: TGCAGTGCCCCGGGACACCGTAGCTCCTACGAGCAGTACTTC. Protein sequence: CSAPGHRSSYEQYF.

This chain joins TRBV4-3 and TRBJ2-3; D possibly uses TRBD1 or TRBD2 (6 bases each). This CDR3 comprises 17 residues. Between the trimmed V and J ends, which lost 4 bases and 4 bases, there was a span of 21 bases. Germline CDR1 and CDR2: LGHNA and YSLEER. For the CDR3, the DNA is TGCGCCAGCAGCCCCAACGCCCGAGGGGGGAAAGCAGATACGCAGTATTTT. Its translation: CASSPNARGGKADTQYF.

J is TRBJ1-2 and V is TRBV6-1; the match to TRBD1 covers 7 bases. In germline, CDR1 is MNHNS, CDR2 SASEGT. V lost 4 bases, J lost 8 bases, and 7 bases stayed unmatched. This CDR3 has 13 residues. CDR3 sequence reads: CASSGKGAEGYTF. DNA for the CDR3: TGTGCCAGCAGTGGGAAGGGGGCGGAAGGCTACACCTTC.

This clonotype occurred a few times. The chain combines TRBV29-1 with TRBJ2-1, with a possible D match to TRBD1 (6 bases). The CDR3 loop spans 18 amino acids. Germline CDR1 is SQVTM and CDR2 is ANQGSEA. Trimming removed 4 bases at V and 0 bases at J, with 22 bases between. The CDR3, as DNA: TGCAGCGTTGTATATGTCGGACAGCAAAAGAGCTCCTACAATGAGCAGTTCTTC. Residues: CSVVYVGQQKSSYNEQFF.

Remarks on this clonotype: Mismatch with germline at one junction end may stem from a read error. V and J are TRBV7-7 and TRBJ2-5, with D possibly matching TRBD1 (6 bases). CDR3 length equals 14 residues. Germline V gene data show CDR1 as SSHAT and CDR2 as FNYEAQ (reference sequence). The CDR3 loop reads CASSLGNREGTQYF. In DNA form, the CDR3 reads TGTGCTAGCAGCTTAGGGAACAGGGAAGGGACCCAGTACTTC.

This clonotype was picked up a small number of times. The rearrangement links TRBV7-9 to TRBJ2-6, with TRBD2 as a possible D gene (6 bases). V was trimmed by 5 bases and J by 2 bases, leaving 22 bases between them. In germline, CDR1 is SEHNR, CDR2 FQNEAQ (reference sequence). The CDR3 contains 19 residues. The CDR3 sequence: CASSRLMGGSLPGANVLTF. The CDR3, as DNA: TGTGCCAGCAGCCGCCTTATGGGGGGATCTTTACCTGGGGCCAACGTCCTGACTTTC.

This clonotype was observed once. One junction end does not reproduce the germline sequence, and a read error may be involved. This chain connects TRBV4-2 to TRBJ1-1, with D unclear. CDR1 is LGHNA, CDR2 YNFKEQ, per germline. The CDR3 extends over 14 amino acids. The CDR3 spells CASSQGGMNAEAFF. The CDR3 nucleotides are TGTGCCAGCAGCCAAGGAGGTATGAACGCTGAAGCTTTCTTT.

This clonotype was counted a few times. The genes are TRBV6-6 and TRBJ2-3; 9 positions match TRBD2. With 0 bases clipped from V and 2 bases from J, the junction kept 3 bases outside the gene matches. The CDR3 has 16 residues. The germline CDR1 and CDR2 sequences are MNHNY and SVGAGI (reference sequence). Written as DNA, the CDR3 is TGTGCCAGCAGTTACTCGGGCGGGGGGGCCACAGATACGCAGTATTTT. The encoded protein is CASSYSGGGATDTQYF.

V usage is TRBV29-1 and J usage is TRBJ1-6; D not resolved. This CDR3 has 13 residues. V was cut by 4 bases and J by 10 bases, with 14 bases left in between. The germline gives CDR1 SQVTM, CDR2 ANQGSEA. The DNA of the CDR3 is TGCAGCGTTGGAGTCGGCCTTGGGTCACCCCTCCACTTT. Its translation is CSVGVGLGSPLHF.

This clonotype was seen only a few times. The chain joins TRBV7-2 to TRBJ1-2; D remains unclear. CDR1 and CDR2 from the germline V gene are SGHTA and FQGNSA. V was shortened by 1 base and J by 0 bases, with 6 bases between the two germline ends. The CDR3 spans 14 residues. In DNA, the CDR3 is TGTGCCAGCAGCTTAGATGACACTAACTATGGCTACACCTTC. Protein: CASSLDDTNYGYTF.

This clonotype showed up many times. V is TRBV20-1 and J is TRBJ2-3, with 7 bases matching TRBD2. The CDR3 has 15 amino acids. Germline-derived CDR1 and CDR2 are DFQATT and SNEGSKA (reference sequence). V trimming: 3 bases; J trimming: 2 bases; junction bases outside the gene matches: 8. The CDR3 DNA reads as TGCAGTGCTAGCACGCGGGGGATATTCACAGATACGCAGTATTTT. Translation gives CSASTRGIFTDTQYF.

The chain is built from TRBV28 and TRBJ2-1; TRBD1 agrees at 8 bases. Germline V lookup: CDR1 MDHEN, CDR2 SYDVKM. V lost 6 bases, J lost 5 bases, and 18 bases stayed unmatched. This CDR3 spans 18 amino acids. The CDR3: CASSLGQGGEELHNEQFF. In nucleotides, the CDR3 is TGTGCCAGCAGCCTTGGACAGGGTGGGGAAGAACTTCACAATGAGCAGTTCTTC. Complete variable domain (other parts from reference TRBV28 and TRBJ2-1): DVKVTQSSRYLVKRTGEKVFLECVQDMDHENMFWYRQDPGLGLRLIYFSYDVKMKEKGDIPEGYSVSREKKERFSLILESASTNQTSMYLCASSLGQGGEELHNEQFFGPGTRLTVL.